The present entry profiles one TCR beta chain with its context. Its specificity is not known. CDR1 SGHTA and CDR2 FQGNSA come from the germline V gene. There are 15 residues in the CDR3. J lost 4 bases, V lost 5 bases, and 5 bases had no gene match. Using its own MiXCR run on the 5' RACE reads, TCRdb lists one record per CDR3 protein. This table holds around 400,000 distinct CDR3 sequences, roughly 12% found once. The sample belongs to a study of T cells after yellow fever vaccination. Whole-study findings and limits: Only a small proportion of the clonotypes turned up in both the CD4 and the CD8 compartments, likely arising from convergent recombination.

The chain couples TRBV7-2 to TRBJ1-6; 7 nucleotides agree with TRBD1. The specimen was PBMCs, collected on the day of the first yellow fever vaccination. This TCR was sampled from a man younger than 35 who received the YFV17D yellow fever vaccine. As DNA, the CDR3 is TGTGCCAGCAGCCCGAGGGACAGATATAATTCACCCCTCCACTTT. It encodes CASSPRDRYNSPLHF.